The entry below gives a single TCR beta chain sequence along with its context. This clone's antigen is unknown. The input lacks base qualities; no much larger clone sits a single base away. The data stem from a study of memory CD4+ T cells and cytomegalovirus serostatus (dated by TCRdb to between 2017 and 2020). As for the study more broadly: The 35 or so healthy Belgian adults in the cohort included 9 who were CMV seropositive and approximately 25 who were CMV seronegative. To replicate a published TCR-based CMV serostatus classifier, the researchers sequenced the CD4+ memory TCRbeta repertoires of a Belgian cohort whose cytomegalovirus serostatus was known.

The Quick-DNA Microprep Kit was used to extract genomic DNA from the sorted cells. Amplification of TCRbeta DNA was done with the immunoSEQ hsTCRbeta kit, following the protocol from the manufacturer. An Illumina MiSeq instrument was used to sequence the TCRbeta libraries. Under the source paper's analysis protocol: Once out-of-frame sequences had been removed, 2,204,828 distinct TCRbeta sequences were left, which works out to an average of about 67,000 per individual. Each individual was scored using the number of some 150 previously reported CMV-associated TCRbeta sequences that the individual carried and the total number of productive distinct TCRbeta sequences. A beta-binomial model was reimplemented in Python, and random forests from scikit-learn, run with default parameters, were trained on data from the US cohort. Classifier performance on the Belgian cohort was summarized as median AUC with percentile confidence intervals over 10,000 bootstrap iterations. This immuneACCESS table, as held by TCRdb, lists in-frame sequences with V and J called but not all clones. Of the missing ones, under half trace to an unresolved V gene in checked studies; the others have no known cause. The DNA gave D and trimming, while V, J and clone size come from that table. The table for this sample lists under 55,000 clones; about 80% of them were counted only once. The ten biggest clones cover 1.1% to 1.5% of the sample.

V is clipped by 0 bases and J by 4 bases, and the sequence between their germline boundaries is 12 bases long. The germline V gene supplies CDR1 LGHNA and CDR2 YSLEER. The CDR3 numbers 16 residues from cysteine through phenylalanine. The sequence is cut down to CDR3 DNA, 48 bases in frame from base 1. A FACSAria II was used to sort memory CD4+ T cells, defined as single viable CD3+CD4+CD8-CD45RO+ cells. CMV serostatus was assessed using a Roche Elecsys assay, by which serum IgG against CMV pp150, pp28, p38 and p52 was detected. After the samples were thawed, total CD4+ T cells were enriched through positive selection using CD4 magnetic microbeads. Samples originated from another study that specifically interrogated the CD4+ T cell memory repertoire. Peripheral blood mononuclear cells were isolated and cryopreserved following standard operating procedures; serum was stored at -80 °C. CD3-PerCP (BW264/56), CD4-APC (RPA-T4), CD45RO-PE (UCHT1) and CD8-Pacific Orange (3B5) antibodies were used for staining, and non-viable cells were excluded with Sytox blue.

Points the paper makes about the study in general: Unlike the original study, which covered naive and memory CD4+ and CD8+ populations, the Belgian study sequenced only CD4+CD45RO+ memory cells. CMV serostatus prediction reached a median bootstrapped AUC of 0.95 with the original framework and just under 0.92 with a US-trained random forest. Among the roughly 160 previously reported CMV-associated TCRbeta sequences, some 70 showed up in the CD4+ memory repertoires, with each one found in between one and five individuals. The results were interpreted as suggesting that the CMV-associated TCR signature is mostly present in the CD4+ memory repertoire. On the Belgian cohort, the classifier built on the original framework reached a median bootstrapped AUC of about 0.95, with a 95% CI of 0.76-1.00.

The V gene is TRBV4-3 and the J gene is TRBJ2-2; the D segment is perhaps TRBD1 or TRBD2, each sharing 5 matched bases. Specimen: memory CD4+ T cells from blood. The sequence derives from an adult in good health and CMV-seropositive. The sequenced DNA is TGCGCCAGCAGCCAAGATTCAGCAGGGAGCACCGGGGAGCTGTTTTTT. Its coded protein is CASSQDSAGSTGELFF.